This T cell receptor beta chain is from a study of T cells in women clearing cervical HPV infection. Study summary: Cases were women with histologically confirmed HPV16-related CIN3 or worse, including a couple of invasive cancers.

Points from the study as a whole: Controls had more TRBV6-7 (0.16%) than cases (approximately 0.11%). CIN3+ cases had significantly higher TCR richness than controls; evenness did not differ. T-cell numbers per sample were unknown and may explain richness differences.

Remarks on this clone: The antigen remains unidentified. The DNA ends 3 residues before the CDR3 does, and the rest of the CDR3 is filled in from the germline J gene.

Germline V gives CDR1 KGHSH, CDR2 LQKENI. This CDR3 is built from 12 residues. Clones were sequenced by immunoSEQ multiplex PCR, and TCRdb holds only the in-frame ones, with some missing. The sample's table shows under 50,000 clones. The sample consisted of blood buffy coat. The clonotype originates from a woman between 18 and 69 years old with a cervical HPV16 infection that either progressed to CIN3+ or cleared (not recorded which). This chain links TRBV18 with TRBJ1-2; D is undetermined. The CDR3 loop is CASSPATYDYTF. The sequenced part of the CDR3 DNA is TGTGCCAGCTCACCAGCAACCTACGAC.